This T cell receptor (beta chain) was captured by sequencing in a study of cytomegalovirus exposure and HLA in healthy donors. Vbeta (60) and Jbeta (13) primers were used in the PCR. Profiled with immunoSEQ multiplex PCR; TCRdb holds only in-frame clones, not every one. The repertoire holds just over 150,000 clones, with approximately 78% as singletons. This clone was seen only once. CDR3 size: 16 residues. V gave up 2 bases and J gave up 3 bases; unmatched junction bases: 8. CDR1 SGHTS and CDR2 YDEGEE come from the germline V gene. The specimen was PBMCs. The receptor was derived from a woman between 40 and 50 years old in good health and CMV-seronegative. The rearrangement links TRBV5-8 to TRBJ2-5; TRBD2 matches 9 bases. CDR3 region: CASSFGRGGIEETQYF. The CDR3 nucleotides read TGTGCCAGCAGCTTCGGGCGGGGGGGCATCGAAGAGACCCAGTACTTC.